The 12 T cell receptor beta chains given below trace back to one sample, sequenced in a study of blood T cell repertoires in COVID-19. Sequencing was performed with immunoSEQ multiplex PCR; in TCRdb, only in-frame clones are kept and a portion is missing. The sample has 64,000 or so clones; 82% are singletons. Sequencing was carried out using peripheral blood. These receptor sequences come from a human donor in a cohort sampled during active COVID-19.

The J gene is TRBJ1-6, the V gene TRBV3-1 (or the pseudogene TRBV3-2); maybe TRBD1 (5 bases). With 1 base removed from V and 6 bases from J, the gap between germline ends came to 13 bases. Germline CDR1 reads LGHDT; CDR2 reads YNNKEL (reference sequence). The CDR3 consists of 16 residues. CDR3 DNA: TGTGCCAGCAGCCAAGGGTTAGGGAGGGGTAATTCACCCCTCCACTTT. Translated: CASSQGLGRGNSPLHF.

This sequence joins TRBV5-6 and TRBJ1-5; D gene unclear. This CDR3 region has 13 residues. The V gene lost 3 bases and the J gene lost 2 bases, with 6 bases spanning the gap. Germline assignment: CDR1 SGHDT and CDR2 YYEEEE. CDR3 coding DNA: TGTGCCAGCAGCTCCGGTGGCAATCAGCCCCAGCATTTT. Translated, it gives CASSSGGNQPQHF.

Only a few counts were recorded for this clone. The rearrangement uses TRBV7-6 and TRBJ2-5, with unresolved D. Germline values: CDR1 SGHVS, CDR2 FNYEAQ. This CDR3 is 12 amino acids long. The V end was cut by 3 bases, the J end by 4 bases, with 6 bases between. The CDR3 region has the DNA TGTGCCAGCAGCTTTATCGGAGAGACCCAGTACTTC. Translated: CASSFIGETQYF.

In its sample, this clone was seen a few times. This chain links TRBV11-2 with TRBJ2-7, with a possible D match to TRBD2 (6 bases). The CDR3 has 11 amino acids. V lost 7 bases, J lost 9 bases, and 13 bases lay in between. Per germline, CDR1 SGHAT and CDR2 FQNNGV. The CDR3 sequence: CASIRWGGQYV. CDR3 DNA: TGTGCCAGCATAAGATGGGGAGGGCAGTACGTC.

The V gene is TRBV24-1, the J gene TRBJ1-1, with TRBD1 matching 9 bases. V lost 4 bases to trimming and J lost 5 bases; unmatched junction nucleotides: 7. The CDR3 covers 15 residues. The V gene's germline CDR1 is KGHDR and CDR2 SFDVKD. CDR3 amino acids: CATSEGDRESTEAFF. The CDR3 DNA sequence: TGTGCCACCAGTGAGGGGGACAGGGAGAGTACTGAAGCTTTCTTT.

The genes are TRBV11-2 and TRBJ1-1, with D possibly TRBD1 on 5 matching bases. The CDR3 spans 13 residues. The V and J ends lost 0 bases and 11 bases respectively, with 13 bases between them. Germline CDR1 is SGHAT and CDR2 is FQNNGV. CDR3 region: CASSLDLRGLAFF. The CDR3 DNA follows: TGTGCCAGCAGCTTAGATTTGCGGGGGTTGGCTTTCTTT.

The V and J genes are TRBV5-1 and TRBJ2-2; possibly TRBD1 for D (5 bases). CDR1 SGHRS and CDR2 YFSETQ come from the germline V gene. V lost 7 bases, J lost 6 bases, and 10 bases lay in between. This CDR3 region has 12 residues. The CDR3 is CASVQGAGELFF. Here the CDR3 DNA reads TGCGCCAGCGTCCAGGGCGCCGGGGAGCTGTTTTTT.

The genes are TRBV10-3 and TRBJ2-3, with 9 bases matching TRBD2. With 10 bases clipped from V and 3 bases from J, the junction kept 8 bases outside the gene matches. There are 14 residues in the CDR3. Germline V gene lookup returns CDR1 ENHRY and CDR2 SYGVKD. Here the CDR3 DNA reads TGTGCCACCTCGACTAGCGGAAGGACAGATACGCAGTATTTT. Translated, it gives CATSTSGRTDTQYF.

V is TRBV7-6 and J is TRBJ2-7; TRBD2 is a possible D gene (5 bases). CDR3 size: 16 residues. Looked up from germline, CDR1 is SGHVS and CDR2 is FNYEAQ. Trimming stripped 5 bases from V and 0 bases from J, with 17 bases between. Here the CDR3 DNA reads TGTGCCAGCAGCCTCTTCGGGTCGGGGAGCTCCTACGAGCAGTACTTC. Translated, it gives CASSLFGSGSSYEQYF.

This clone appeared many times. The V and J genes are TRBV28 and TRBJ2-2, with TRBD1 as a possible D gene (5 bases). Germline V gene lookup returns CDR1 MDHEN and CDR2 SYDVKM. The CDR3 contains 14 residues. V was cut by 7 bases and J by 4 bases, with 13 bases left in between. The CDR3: CASTWQGSTGELFF. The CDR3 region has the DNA TGTGCCAGCACGTGGCAGGGAAGCACCGGGGAGCTGTTTTTT.

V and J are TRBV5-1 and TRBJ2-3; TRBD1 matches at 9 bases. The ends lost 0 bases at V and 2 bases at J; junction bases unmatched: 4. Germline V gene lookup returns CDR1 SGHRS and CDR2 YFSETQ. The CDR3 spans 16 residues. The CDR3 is CASSLADRGSTDTQYF. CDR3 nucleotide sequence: TGCGCCAGCAGCTTGGCCGACAGGGGGTCCACAGATACGCAGTATTTT.

The CDR3, as DNA: TGTGCCACCAGTGATCTTAGGACAGGGTATTTAGGTGAGCAGTTCTTC. It translates to CATSDLRTGYLGEQFF. The chain employs TRBV24-1 and TRBJ2-1, with 8 bases identical to TRBD1. The J segment lost 9 bases and the V segment lost 3 bases, leaving 12 bases of the junction unmatched. Germline-derived CDR1 and CDR2 are KGHDR and SFDVKD. This CDR3 is built from 16 residues.